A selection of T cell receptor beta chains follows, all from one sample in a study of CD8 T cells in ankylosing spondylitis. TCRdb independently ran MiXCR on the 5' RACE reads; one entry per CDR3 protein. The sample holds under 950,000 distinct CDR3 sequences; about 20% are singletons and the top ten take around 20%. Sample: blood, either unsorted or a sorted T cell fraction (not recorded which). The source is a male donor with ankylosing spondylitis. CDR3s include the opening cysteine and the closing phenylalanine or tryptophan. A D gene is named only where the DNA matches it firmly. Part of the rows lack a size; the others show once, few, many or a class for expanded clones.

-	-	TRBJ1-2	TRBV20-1	TGCAGTGCGCACAAGGGGGGCTATGGCTACACCTTC	CSAHKGGYGYTF
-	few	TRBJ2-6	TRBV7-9	TGTGCCAGCAGCTTATCAGGGTTCGGGGCCAACGTCCTGACTTTC	CASSLSGFGANVLTF
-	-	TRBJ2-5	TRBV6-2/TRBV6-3	TGTGCCAGCAGCCCCAGGACGAGGAGGGAGACCCAGTACTTC	CASSPRTRRETQYF
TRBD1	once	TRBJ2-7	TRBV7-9	TGTGCCAGCAGCTTCGTCGACAGGGTAAGCTCCTACGAGCAGTACTTC	CASSFVDRVSSYEQYF
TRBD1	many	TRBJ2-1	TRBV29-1	TGCAGCGTTGCAGGGGGAGACAATGAGCAGTTCTTC	CSVAGGDNEQFF
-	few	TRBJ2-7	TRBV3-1	TGTGCCAGCAGCCAAGATGGGAGAGTGGAAGAGCAGTACTTC	CASSQDGRVEEQYF
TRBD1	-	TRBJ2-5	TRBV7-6	TGTGCCAGCAGCAAAAACAGGGGGCTTGAGACCCAGTACTTC	CASSKNRGLETQYF
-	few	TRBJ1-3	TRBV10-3	TGTGCCATCAGTGCATCAGCAGCCCCTGGAAACACCATATATTTT	CAISASAAPGNTIYF
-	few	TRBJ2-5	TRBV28	TGTGCCAGCAGCCGGTGGGAGACCCAGTACTTC	CASSRWETQYF
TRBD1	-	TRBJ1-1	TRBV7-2	TGTGCCGAGGGGACAGGGCCGGATACTGAAGCTTTCTTT	CAEGTGPDTEAFF
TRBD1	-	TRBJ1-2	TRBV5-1	TGCGCCAGCAGGGAGACAGGGGCGGGCTATGGCTACACCTTC	CASRETGAGYGYTF
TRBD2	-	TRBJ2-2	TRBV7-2	TGTGCCAGCAGCCGCCGGGGGACTAGCTCTGGGGAGCTGTTTTTT	CASSRRGTSSGELFF
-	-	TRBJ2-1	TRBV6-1	TGTGCCAGCAGCCCCACCGCGCCTAATGAGCAGTTCTTC	CASSPTAPNEQFF
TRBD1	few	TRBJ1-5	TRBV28	TGTGCCAGCAGGCGGGGGACAGGCACGTACTATAGCAATCAGCCCCAGCATTTT	CASRRGTGTYYSNQPQHF
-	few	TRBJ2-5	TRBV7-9	TGTGCCAGCAGCTTAGAAGGGGCTGGGACCCAGTACTTC	CASSLEGAGTQYF
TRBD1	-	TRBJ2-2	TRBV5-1	TGCGCCAGCAGCTTCAAGGGACAGGGGAACACCGGGGAGCTGTTTTTT	CASSFKGQGNTGELFF
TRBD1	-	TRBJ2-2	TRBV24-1	TGTGCCACCAGTGATTGGACAGGGGGGCCCACCGGGGAGCTGTTTTTT	CATSDWTGGPTGELFF
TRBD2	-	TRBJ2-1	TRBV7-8	TGTGCCAGCAGCTTCCTACTAGCGGGAGTTGGGGAGCAGTTCTTC	CASSFLLAGVGEQFF
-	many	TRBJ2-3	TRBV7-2	TGTGCCAGCAGCTCCCAAGATACGCAGTATTTT	CASSSQDTQYF
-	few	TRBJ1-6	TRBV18	TGTGCCAGCTCACCAGGGGCATCGGAGGGGAATTCACCCCTCCACTTT	CASSPGASEGNSPLHF
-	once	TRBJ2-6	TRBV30	TGTGCCTGGAGTCTAACGACTCTGTCTGGGGCCAACGTCCTGACTTTC	CAWSLTTLSGANVLTF
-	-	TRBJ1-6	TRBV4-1	TGCGCCAGCAGCCCCACACGGACAGACCGTAATTCACCCCTCCACTTT	CASSPTRTDRNSPLHF
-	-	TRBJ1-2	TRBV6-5	TGTGCCAGCAGTTACGGGGAATACGGGGGTGGCGGCTACACCTTC	CASSYGEYGGGGYTF
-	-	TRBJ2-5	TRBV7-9	TGTGCCAGCAGCTCCACGGGACGGGTATGGGCTCAAGAGACCCAGTACTTC	CASSSTGRVWAQETQYF
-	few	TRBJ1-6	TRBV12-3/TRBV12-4	TGTGCCAGCAGTTACGGACAGATGGTTTCACCCCTCCACTTT	CASSYGQMVSPLHF
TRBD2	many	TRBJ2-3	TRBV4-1	TGCGCCAGCAGTCGACTAGCGGGGAGTAGCACAGATACGCAGTATTTT	CASSRLAGSSTDTQYF
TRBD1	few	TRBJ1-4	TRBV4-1	TGCGCCAGCAGCCGGGAGCCAGGACAGGTTAATGAAAAACTGTTTTTT	CASSREPGQVNEKLFF
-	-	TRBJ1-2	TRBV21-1	TGTGCCAGCAGCAGACGGGACAGACCAAACTATGGCTACACCTTC	CASSRRDRPNYGYTF
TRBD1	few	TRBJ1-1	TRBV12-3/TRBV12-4	TGTGCCAGCAGCTTCGAGGGACAGTACACTGAAGCTTTCTTT	CASSFEGQYTEAFF
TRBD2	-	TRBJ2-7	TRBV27	TGTGCCAGCTCCCCTTTAGGACTAGCGGACTCCTACGAGCAGTACTTC	CASSPLGLADSYEQYF
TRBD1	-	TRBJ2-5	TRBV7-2	TGTGCCAGCAGCTTAGGCCCGACAGGGGGATATGAGACCCAGTACTTC	CASSLGPTGGYETQYF
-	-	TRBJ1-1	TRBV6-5	TGTGCCAGCAGTTACTCTGAGTTCGCTGAAGCTTTCTTT	CASSYSEFAEAFF
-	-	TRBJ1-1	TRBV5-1	TGCGCCAGCCAGCGACAGGACTCAAACACTGAAGCTTTCTTT	CASQRQDSNTEAFF
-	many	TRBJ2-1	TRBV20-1	TGCAGTGCTAATCTCCACAATGAGCAGTTCTTC	CSANLHNEQFF
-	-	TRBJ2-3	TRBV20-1	TGCAGTGCCCTGCCCCCAGAGAGCACAGATACGCAGTATTTT	CSALPPESTDTQYF
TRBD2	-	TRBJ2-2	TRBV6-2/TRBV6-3	TGTGCCAGCACCAACGGGGGGATAGTTACCGGGGAGCTGTTTTTT	CASTNGGIVTGELFF
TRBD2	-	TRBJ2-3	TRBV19	TGTGCCAGTAGACCGGGGGGGCAAGGGGATACGCAGTATTTT	CASRPGGQGDTQYF
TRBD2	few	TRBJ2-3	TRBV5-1	TGCGCCAGCAGCTTTGGTAGCGGGAGGGCAGGAGATACGCAGTATTTT	CASSFGSGRAGDTQYF
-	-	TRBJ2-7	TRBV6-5	TGTGCCAGCAGTTCCCACCCACAGGGCTACGAGCAGTACTTC	CASSSHPQGYEQYF
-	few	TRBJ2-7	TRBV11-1	TGTGCCAGCAGCTCCTTTCAAATGGGCGAGCAGTACTTC	CASSSFQMGEQYF
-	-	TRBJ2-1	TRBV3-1	TGTGCCAGCAGCCAAGATCTACTCGGGGGGCATGAGCAGTTCTTC	CASSQDLLGGHEQFF
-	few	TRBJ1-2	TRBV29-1	TGCAGCGTTGCCCGACAGGACTATGGCTACACCTTC	CSVARQDYGYTF
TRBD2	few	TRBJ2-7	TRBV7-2	TGTGCCAGCAGCCCACGTAGCGGGAGTAACTACGAGCAGTACTTC	CASSPRSGSNYEQYF
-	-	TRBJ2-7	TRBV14	TGTGCCAGCAGCCAAGATAAGATCTACGAGCAGTACTTC	CASSQDKIYEQYF
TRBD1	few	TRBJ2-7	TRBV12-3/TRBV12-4	TGTGCCAGCAGTTTCGGGACAGGAGATTACTCCGAGCAGTACTTC	CASSFGTGDYSEQYF
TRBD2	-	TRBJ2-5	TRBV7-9	TGTGCCAGCACCCACATGACTAGCGGGGCGAAAGAGACCCAGTACTTC	CASTHMTSGAKETQYF